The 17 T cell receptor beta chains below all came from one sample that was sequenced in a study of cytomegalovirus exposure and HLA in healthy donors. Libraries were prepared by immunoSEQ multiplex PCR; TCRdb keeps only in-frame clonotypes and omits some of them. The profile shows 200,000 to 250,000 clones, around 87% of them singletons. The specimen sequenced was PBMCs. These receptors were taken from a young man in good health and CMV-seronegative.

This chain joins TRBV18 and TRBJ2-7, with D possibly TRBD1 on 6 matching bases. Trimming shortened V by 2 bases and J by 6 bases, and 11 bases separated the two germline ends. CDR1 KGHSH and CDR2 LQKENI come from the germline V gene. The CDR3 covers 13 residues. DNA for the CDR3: TGTGCCAGCTCACCATCACAGGGTGCCGAGCAGTACTTC. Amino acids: CASSPSQGAEQYF. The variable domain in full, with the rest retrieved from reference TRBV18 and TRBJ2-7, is NAGVMQNPRHLVRRRGQEARLRCSPMKGHSHVYWYRQLPEEGLKFMVYLQKENIIDESGMPKERFSAEFPKEGPSILRIQQVVRGDSAAYFCASSPSQGAEQYFGPGTRLTVT.

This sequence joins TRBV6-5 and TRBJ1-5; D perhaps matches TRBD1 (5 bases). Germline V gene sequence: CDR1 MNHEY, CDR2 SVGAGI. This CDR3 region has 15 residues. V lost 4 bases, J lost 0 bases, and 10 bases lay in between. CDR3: CASSSNTGSNQPQHF. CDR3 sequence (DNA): TGTGCCAGCAGTTCGAACACAGGTAGCAATCAGCCCCAGCATTTT.

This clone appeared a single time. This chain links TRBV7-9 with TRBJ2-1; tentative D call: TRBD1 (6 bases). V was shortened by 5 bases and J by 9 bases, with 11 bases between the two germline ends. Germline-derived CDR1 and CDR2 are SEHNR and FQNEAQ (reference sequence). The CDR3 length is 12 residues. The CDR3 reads CASSTRGGEQFF. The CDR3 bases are TGTGCCAGCAGCACCAGGGGCGGTGAGCAGTTCTTC.

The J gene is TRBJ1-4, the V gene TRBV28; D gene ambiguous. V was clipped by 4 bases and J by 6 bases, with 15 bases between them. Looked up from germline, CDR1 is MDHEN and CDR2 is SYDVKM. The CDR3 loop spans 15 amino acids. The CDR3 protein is CASSSPGVGDEKLFF. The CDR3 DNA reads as TGTGCCAGCAGTTCTCCGGGAGTCGGCGATGAAAAACTGTTTTTT.

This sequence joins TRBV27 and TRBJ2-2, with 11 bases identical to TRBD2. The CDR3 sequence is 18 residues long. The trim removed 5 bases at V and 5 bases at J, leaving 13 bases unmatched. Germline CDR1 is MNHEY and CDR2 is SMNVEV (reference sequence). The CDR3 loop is CASSPAPLSGGATGELFF. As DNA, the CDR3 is TGTGCCAGCAGTCCCGCCCCACTTAGCGGGGGGGCAACCGGGGAGCTGTTTTTT.

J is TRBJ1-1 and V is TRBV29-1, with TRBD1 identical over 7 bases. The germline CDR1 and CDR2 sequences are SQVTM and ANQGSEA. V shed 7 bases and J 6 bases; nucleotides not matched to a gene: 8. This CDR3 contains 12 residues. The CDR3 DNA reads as TGCAGCGGAGAGGGGGCGCTCCCTGAAGCTTTCTTT. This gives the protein CSGEGALPEAFF.

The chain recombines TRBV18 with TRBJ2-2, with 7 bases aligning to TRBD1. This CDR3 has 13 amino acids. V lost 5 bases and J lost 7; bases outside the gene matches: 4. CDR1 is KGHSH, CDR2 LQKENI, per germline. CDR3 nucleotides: TGTGCCAGCTCAGAAGACAGGGACGGGGAGCTGTTTTTT. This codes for CASSEDRDGELFF.

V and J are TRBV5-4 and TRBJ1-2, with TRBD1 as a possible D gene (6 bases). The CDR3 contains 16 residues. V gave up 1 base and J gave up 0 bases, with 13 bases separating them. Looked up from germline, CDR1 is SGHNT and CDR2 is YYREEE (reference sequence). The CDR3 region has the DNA TGTGCCAGCAGCTTGCATAGTTGGACAGCTAACTATGGCTACACCTTC. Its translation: CASSLHSWTANYGYTF.

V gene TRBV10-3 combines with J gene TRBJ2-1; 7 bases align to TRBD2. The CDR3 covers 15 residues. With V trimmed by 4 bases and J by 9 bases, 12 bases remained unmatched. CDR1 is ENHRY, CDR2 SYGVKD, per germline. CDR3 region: CAISVTREGLGEQFF. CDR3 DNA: TGTGCCATCAGTGTTACGAGGGAGGGCCTCGGTGAGCAGTTCTTC.

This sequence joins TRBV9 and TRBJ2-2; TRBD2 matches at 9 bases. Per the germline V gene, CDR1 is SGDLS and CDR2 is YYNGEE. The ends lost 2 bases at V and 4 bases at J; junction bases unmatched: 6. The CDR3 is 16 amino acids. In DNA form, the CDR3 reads TGTGCCAGCAGCGTGATGGCGGGAGGGTCCACCGGGGAGCTGTTTTTT. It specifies CASSVMAGGSTGELFF. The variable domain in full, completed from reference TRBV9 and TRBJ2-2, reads DSGVTQTPKHLITATGQRVTLRCSPRSGDLSVYWYQQSLDQGLQFLIQYYNGEERAKGNILERFSAQQFPDLHSELNLSSLELGDSALYFCASSVMAGGSTGELFFGEGSRLTVL.

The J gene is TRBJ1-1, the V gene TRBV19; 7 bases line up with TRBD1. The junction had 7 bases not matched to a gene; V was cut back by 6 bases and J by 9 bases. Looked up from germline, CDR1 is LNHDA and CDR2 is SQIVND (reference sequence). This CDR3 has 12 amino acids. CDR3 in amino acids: CASSLAGQKAFF. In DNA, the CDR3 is TGTGCCAGTAGCCTGGCGGGACAGAAAGCTTTCTTT.

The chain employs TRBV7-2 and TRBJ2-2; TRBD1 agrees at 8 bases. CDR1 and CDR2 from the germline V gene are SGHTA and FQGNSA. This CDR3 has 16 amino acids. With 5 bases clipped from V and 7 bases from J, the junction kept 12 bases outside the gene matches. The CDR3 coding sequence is TGTGCCAGCAGCCAACACTACAGGGGGGATGTCGGGGAGCTGTTTTTT. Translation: CASSQHYRGDVGELFF.

DNA for the CDR3: TGTGCCAGCAGTTTAACCGCCCTAGGGGTAGACAATGAGCAGTTCTTC. It encodes CASSLTALGVDNEQFF. This rearrangement joins TRBV27 to TRBJ2-1; D may be TRBD1 (5 bases). This CDR3 contains 16 residues. V was trimmed by 2 bases and J by 5 bases, leaving 16 bases between them. Germline CDR1 MNHEY, CDR2 SMNVEV (reference sequence).

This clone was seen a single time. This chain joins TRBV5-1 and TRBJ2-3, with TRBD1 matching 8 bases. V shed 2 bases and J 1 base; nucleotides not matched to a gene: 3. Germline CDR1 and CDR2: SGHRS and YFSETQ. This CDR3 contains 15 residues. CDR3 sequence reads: CASSLLQGGTDTQYF. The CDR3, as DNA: TGCGCCAGCAGCTTACTACAGGGGGGCACAGATACGCAGTATTTT.

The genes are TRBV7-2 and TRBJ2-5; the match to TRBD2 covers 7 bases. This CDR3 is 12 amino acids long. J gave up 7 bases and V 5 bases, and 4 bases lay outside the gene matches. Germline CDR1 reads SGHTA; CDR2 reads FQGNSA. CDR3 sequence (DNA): TGTGCCAGCAGCCAACCGGGGGGGACCCAGTACTTC. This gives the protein CASSQPGGTQYF.

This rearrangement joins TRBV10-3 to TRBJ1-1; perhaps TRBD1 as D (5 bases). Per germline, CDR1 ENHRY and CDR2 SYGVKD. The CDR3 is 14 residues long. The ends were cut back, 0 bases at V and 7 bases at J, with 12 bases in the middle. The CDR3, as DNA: TGTGCCATCAGTGAGTCGAGCTCAGGGAATGAAGCTTTCTTT. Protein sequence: CAISESSSGNEAFF.

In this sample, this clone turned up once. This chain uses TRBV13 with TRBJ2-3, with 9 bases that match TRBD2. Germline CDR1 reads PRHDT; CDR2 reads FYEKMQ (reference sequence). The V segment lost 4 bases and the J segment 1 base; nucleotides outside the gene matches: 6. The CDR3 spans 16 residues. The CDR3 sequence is CASSYLAGWGTDTQYF. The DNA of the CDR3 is TGTGCCAGCAGCTACCTAGCGGGATGGGGCACAGATACGCAGTATTTT.